This T cell receptor (beta chain) was documented in a study of blood T cell repertoires in COVID-19 (dated by TCRdb to about 2020). Some background on the complete study: Samples from collaborators originated in the United States, Italy and Spain and spanned both the acute and convalescent phases of COVID-19. Where available, HLA class I and class II types were taken from metadata supplied by the sample provider and were not determined by assay-based typing. Subjects who had been exposed to COVID-19, were actively infected with it, or had recovered from it provided the deeply sampled blood TCRbeta repertoires that made up the dataset. Sample metadata almost always included a de-identified subject ID, COVID-19 status, age in years and sex. The repertoires were made available in a free public database intended to serve as a resource for research on the immune response to SARS-CoV-2. The material from the prospective study consisted of cDNA or gDNA derived from T cells, B-cell-depleted T cells, or PBMCs. The samples were drawn from two sources: the first 160 participants of the ongoing ImmuneRACE study, and fewer than 1,500 subjects contributed by 6 global collaborators. General findings and caveats noted by the study authors: How much clinical and demographic metadata was included differed by source and by participant, and the metadata was provided uncurated.

TCRbeta CDR3 regions were amplified from genomic DNA by means of the immunoSEQ Assay, a bias-controlled multiplex PCR. In the paper's pipeline: Within the assay, amplification of reference gene primers was used to estimate how many nucleated cells each sample contained. Sequence reads were collapsed and filtered to measure the absolute abundance of every unique TCRbeta CDR3 rearrangement. Productive Simpson clonality was computed per sample as the square root of Simpson's diversity index over productive rearrangements. TCRdb re-hosts the immuneACCESS table, in-frame sequences only. Its copies lack some clones; in the studies checked, an unresolved V gene accounts for under half of them, and the cause for the rest is not known. That table supplies the V and J calls and clone size; D and trimming were determined from the DNA. The sample has about 77,000 clones on record, about 92% of them singletons. The ten largest clones take up around a sixth of the sample.

Collaborating institutions collected whole blood in K2EDTA tubes following their own protocols. Collaborator samples were shipped for TCRbeta analysis as frozen whole blood, isolated PBMCs, or DNA extracted from either sample type. According to the germline V gene, CDR1 reads KGHSH and CDR2 reads LQKENI. The CDR3 holds 14 amino acids from the cysteine to the phenylalanine. Just the 42-base CDR3 DNA is kept, in frame starting at base 1. V is trimmed back by 6 bases and J by 3 bases, and the junction contains 6 bases that no gene match accounts for. With respect to this clone: Its specific antigen is unknown. Per-base qualities were not stored, and no clone one base away is much larger.

This receptor was obtained from a woman of 80 years or more with active or convalescent COVID-19. The rearrangement combines TRBV18 with TRBJ1-2; the central 8 bases match TRBD1. The sequencing input was peripheral blood. The CDR3 region has the sequence CASSSGQGDYGYTF. The DNA sequence follows: TGTGCCAGCTCGTCTGGACAGGGTGACTATGGCTACACCTTC.